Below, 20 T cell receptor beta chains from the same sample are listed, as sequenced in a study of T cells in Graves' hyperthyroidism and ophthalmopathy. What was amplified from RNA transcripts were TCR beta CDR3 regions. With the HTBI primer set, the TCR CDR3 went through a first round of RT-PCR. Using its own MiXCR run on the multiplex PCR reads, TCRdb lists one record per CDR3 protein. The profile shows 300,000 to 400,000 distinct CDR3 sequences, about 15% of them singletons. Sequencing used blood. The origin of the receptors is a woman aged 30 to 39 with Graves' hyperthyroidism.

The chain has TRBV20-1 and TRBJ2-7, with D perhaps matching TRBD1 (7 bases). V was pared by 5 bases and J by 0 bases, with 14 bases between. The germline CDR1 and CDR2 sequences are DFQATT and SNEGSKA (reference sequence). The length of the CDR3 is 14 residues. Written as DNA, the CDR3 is TGCAGTGCTGGAGGGGGCGTCTCCTCCTACGAGCAGTACTTC. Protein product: CSAGGGVSSYEQYF.

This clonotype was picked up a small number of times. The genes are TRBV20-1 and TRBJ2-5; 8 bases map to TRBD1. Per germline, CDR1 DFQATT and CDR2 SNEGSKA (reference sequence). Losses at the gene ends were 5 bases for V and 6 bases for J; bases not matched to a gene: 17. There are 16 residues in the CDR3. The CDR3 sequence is CSAFNLLRGRLKTQYF. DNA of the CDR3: TGCAGTGCTTTCAATCTGCTCAGGGGGCGTCTAAAGACCCAGTACTTC.

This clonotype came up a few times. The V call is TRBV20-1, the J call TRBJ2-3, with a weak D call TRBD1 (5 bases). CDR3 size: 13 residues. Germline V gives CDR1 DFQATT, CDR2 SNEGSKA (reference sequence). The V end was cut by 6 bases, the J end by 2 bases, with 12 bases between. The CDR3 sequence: CSARLGPTDTQYF. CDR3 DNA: TGCAGTGCCCGCCTGGGGCCCACAGATACGCAGTATTTT.

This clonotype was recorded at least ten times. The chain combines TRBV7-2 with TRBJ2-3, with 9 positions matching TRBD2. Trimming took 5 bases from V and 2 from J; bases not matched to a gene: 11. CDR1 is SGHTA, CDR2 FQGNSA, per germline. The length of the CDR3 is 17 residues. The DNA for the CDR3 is TGTGCCAGCAGCACCGGGACTAGCCGCCGACACACAGATACGCAGTATTTT. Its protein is CASSTGTSRRHTDTQYF.

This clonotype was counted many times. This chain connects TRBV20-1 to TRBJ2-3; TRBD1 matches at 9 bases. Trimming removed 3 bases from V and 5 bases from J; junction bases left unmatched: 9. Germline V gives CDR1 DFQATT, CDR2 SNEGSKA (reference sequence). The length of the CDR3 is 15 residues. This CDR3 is CSASEPGQGIDTQYF. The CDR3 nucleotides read TGCAGTGCTAGCGAACCGGGACAGGGAATAGATACGCAGTATTTT.

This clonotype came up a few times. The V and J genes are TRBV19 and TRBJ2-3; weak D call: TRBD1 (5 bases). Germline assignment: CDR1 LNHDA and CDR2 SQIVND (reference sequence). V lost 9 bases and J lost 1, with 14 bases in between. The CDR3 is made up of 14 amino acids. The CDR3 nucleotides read TGTGCCAGCGAGACAGAAACCGGCACAGATACGCAGTATTTT. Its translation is CASETETGTDTQYF. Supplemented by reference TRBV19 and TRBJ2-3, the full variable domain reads DGGITQSPKYLFRKEGQNVTLSCEQNLNHDAMYWYRQDPGQGLRLIYYSQIVNDFQKGDIAEGYSVSREKKESFPLTVTSAQKNPTAFYLCASETETGTDTQYFGPGTRLTVL.

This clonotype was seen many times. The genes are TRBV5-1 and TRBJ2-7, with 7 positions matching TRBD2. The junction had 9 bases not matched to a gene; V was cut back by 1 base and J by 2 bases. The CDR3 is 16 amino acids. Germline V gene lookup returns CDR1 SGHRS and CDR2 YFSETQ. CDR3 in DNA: TGCGCCAGCAGCTTGTCGGCGGGAGCGGGGACCTACGAGCAGTACTTC. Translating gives CASSLSAGAGTYEQYF.

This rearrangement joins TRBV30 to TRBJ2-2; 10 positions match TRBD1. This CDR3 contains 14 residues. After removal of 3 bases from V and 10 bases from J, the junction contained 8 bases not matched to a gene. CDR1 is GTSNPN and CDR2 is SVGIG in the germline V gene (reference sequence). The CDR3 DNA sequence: TGTGCCTGGAGACGGGACAGGGGCTGGGCGGAGCTGTTTTTT. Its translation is CAWRRDRGWAELFF.

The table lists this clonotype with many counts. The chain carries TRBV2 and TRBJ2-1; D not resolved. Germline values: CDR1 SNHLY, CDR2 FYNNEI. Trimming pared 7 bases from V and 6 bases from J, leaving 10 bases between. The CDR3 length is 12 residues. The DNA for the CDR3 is TGTGCCAGCACCAGGACGGCCAATGAGCAGTTCTTC. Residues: CASTRTANEQFF. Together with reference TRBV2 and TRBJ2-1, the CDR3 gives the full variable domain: EPEVTQTPSHQVTQMGQEVILRCVPISNHLYFYWYRQILGQKVEFLVSFYNNEISEKSEIFDDQFSVERPDGSNFTLKIRSTKLEDSAMYFCASTRTANEQFFGPGTRLTVL.

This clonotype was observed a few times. CDR3 region: CASSAWTGSDGYTF. The CDR3 DNA reads as TGTGCCAGTAGTGCGTGGACAGGGTCGGACGGCTACACCTTC. V is TRBV19 and J is TRBJ1-2; the match to TRBD1 covers 8 bases. The germline V gene encodes CDR1 LNHDA and CDR2 SQIVND (reference sequence). V shed 5 bases and J 8 bases; nucleotides not matched to a gene: 10. This CDR3 contains 14 residues.

Here the CDR3 reads CATSRDSLVSNPSYNEQFF. DNA for the CDR3: TGTGCCACCAGCAGAGATAGTTTGGTCTCCAACCCCTCCTACAATGAGCAGTTCTTC. The rearrangement uses TRBV15 and TRBJ2-1; D remains unclear. Germline CDR1 is LNHNV and CDR2 is YYDKDF (reference sequence). The V and J ends lost 0 bases and 0 bases respectively, with 18 bases between them. The length of the CDR3 is 19 residues.

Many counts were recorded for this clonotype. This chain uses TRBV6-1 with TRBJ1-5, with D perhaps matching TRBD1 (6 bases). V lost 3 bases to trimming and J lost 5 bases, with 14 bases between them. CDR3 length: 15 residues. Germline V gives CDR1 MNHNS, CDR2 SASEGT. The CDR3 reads CASSDFQGRDQPQHF. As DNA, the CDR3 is TGTGCCAGCAGTGATTTCCAGGGGCGGGATCAGCCCCAGCATTTT.

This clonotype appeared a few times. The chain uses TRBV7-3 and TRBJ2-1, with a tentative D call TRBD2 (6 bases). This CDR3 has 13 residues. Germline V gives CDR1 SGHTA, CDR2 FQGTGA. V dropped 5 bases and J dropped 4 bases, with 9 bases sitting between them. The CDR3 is CASSLLAYNEQFF. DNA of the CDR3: TGTGCCAGCAGCCTTCTAGCGTACAATGAGCAGTTCTTC.

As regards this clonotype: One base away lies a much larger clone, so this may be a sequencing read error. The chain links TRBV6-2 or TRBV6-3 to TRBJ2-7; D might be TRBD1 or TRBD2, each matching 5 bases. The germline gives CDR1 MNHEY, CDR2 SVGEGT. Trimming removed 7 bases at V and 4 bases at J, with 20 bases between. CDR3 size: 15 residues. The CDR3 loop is CASTNTAGSPYEQYF. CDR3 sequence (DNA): TGTGCCAGCACCAACACCGCAGGGAGCCCATACGAGCAGTACTTC.

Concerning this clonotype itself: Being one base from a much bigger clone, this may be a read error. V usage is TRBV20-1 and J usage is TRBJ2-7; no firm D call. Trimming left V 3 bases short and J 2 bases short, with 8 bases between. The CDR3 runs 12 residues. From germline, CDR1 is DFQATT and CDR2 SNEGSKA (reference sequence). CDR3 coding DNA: TGCAGTGCTAGGCACGGTACCTACGAGCAGTACTTC. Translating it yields CSARHGTYEQYF.

In DNA form, the CDR3 reads TGTGCCAGCAGATCCCCCGTAGTGGGGGGGGAGCTGTTTTTT. Protein sequence: CASRSPVVGGELFF. V gene TRBV28 combines with J gene TRBJ2-2; D remains ambiguous. The CDR3 has 14 residues. Per germline, CDR1 MDHEN and CDR2 SYDVKM. The V gene lost 6 bases and the J gene lost 8 bases, with 16 bases spanning the gap. Looking up the rest from reference TRBV28 and TRBJ2-2 gives the full variable domain: DVKVTQSSRYLVKRTGEKVFLECVQDMDHENMFWYRQDPGLGLRLIYFSYDVKMKEKGDIPEGYSVSREKKERFSLILESASTNQTSMYLCASRSPVVGGELFFGEGSRLTVL.

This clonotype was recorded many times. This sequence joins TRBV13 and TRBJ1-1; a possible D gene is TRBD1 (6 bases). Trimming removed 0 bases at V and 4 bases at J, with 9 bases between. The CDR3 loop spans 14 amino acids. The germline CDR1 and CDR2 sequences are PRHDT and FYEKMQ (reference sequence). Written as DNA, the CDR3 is TGTGCCAGCAGCTTAGGACAGGGTGGCACTGAAGCTTTCTTT. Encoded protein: CASSLGQGGTEAFF.

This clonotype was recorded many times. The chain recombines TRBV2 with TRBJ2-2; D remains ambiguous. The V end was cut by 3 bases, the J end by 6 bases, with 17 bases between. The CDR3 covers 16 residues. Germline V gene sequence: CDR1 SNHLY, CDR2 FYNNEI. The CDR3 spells CASSDKGKGLAGELFF. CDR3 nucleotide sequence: TGTGCCAGCAGTGATAAGGGCAAGGGTTTAGCCGGGGAGCTGTTTTTT.

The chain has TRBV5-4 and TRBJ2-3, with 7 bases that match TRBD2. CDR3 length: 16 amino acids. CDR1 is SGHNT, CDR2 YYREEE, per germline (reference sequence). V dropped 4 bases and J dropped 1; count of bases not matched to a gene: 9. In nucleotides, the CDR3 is TGTGCCAGCAGCCGGGGGTGGGGGAGGGGCACAGATACGCAGTATTTT. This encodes CASSRGWGRGTDTQYF.

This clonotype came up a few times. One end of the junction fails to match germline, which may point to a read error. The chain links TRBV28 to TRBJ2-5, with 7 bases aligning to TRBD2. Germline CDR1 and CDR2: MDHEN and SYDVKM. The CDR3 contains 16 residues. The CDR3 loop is CASSYARGRVQETQHF. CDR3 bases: TGTGCCAGCAGCTATGCTCGGGGGAGGGTTCAAGAGACCCAGCACTTC.